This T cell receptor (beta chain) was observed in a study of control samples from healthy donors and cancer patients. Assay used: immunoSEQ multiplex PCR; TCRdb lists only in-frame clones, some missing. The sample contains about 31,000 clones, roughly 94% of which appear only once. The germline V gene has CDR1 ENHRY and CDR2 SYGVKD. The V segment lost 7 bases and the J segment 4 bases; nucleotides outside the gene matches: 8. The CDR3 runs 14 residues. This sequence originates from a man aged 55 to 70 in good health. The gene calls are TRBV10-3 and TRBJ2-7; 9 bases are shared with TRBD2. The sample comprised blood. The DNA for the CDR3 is TGTGCCATCACTGAAGGCCTAGCGGGATACGAGCAGTACTTC. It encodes CAITEGLAGYEQYF.